The clone carrying this T cell receptor beta chain was seen a few times. Germline CDR1 and CDR2: LGHDT and YNNKEL (reference sequence). The CDR3 contains 14 residues. V lost 3 bases and J lost 9; bases outside the gene matches: 3. Original processing notes: Estimated nucleated cell counts came from reference gene primer amplification. Only in-frame clones appear in the TCRdb table, and some are missing; sequencing was by immunoSEQ multiplex PCR. V and J calls and clone size are copied from that table; D and trimming were computed from the DNA. This sample carries over 75,000 clones, more than 65% of them seen once, and the ten largest clones take about 15%. This sample stems from a study of blood T cell repertoires in COVID-19. Study summary: Samples representing acute and convalescent COVID-19 were sourced from the United States, Italy and Spain.

The V gene is TRBV3-1 (or the pseudogene TRBV3-2), the J gene TRBJ1-6, with TRBD1 matching 9 bases. The source material was peripheral blood. The sequence came from a human donor in a cohort sampled during active COVID-19. DNA of the CDR3: TGTGCCAGCAGCCAGGGACAGGGAGTTTCACCCCTCCACTTT. Residues: CASSQGQGVSPLHF.